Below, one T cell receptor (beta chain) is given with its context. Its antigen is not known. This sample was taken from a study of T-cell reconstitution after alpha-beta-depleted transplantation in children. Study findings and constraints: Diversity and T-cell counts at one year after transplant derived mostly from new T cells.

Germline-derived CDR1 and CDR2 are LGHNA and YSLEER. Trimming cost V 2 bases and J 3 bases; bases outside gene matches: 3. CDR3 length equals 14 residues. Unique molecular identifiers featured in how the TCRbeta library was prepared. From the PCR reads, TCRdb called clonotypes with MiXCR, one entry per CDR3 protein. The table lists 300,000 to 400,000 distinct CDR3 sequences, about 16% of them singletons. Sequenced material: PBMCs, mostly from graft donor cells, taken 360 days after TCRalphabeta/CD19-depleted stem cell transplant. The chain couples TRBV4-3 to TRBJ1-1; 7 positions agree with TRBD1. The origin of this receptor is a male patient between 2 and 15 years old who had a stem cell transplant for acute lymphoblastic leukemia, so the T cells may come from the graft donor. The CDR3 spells CASSQFGTDTEAFF. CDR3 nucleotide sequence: TGCGCCAGCAGCCAATTCGGGACAGACACTGAAGCTTTCTTT.